The 11 T cell receptor beta chains in this list originate from one sample, sequenced in a study of blood T cells in healthy people across ages. Combining a sample-barcoded 5' primer with a J-beta primer mix, a second PCR ran for about 7 to 11 cycles. Using its own MiXCR run on the 5' RACE reads, TCRdb lists one record per CDR3 protein. The table has 1.5 million to 2 million distinct CDR3 sequences, about two fifths seen once. The sequencing input was blood. All receptors come from a human donor in good health.

J is TRBJ1-1 and V is TRBV3-1; tentative D call: TRBD1 (6 bases). Trimming removed 0 bases at V and 8 bases at J, with 13 bases between. The CDR3 totals 14 residues. Germline CDR1 reads LGHDT; CDR2 reads YNNKEL (reference sequence). CDR3 bases: TGTGCCAGCAGCCAAGATCTTGGGGGCCGAGAAGCTTTCTTT. Protein sequence: CASSQDLGGREAFF.

The rearrangement links TRBV6-6 to TRBJ2-3, with 7 bases fitting TRBD2. Trimming at V came to 7 bases and at J to 4 bases, leaving 11 bases not matched to a gene. This CDR3 spans 15 amino acids. Germline lookup yields CDR1 MNHNY and CDR2 SVGAGI (reference sequence). This CDR3 reads CASTPLRGVPDTQYF. The CDR3 nucleotides read TGTGCCAGCACCCCCCTTCGGGGGGTACCAGATACGCAGTATTTT.

The chain combines TRBV20-1 with TRBJ2-1; TRBD2 might be the D (5 bases). Germline CDR1 is DFQATT and CDR2 is SNEGSKA (reference sequence). Deletions cut 0 bases from V and 0 bases from J, with 12 bases between. CDR3 length equals 16 residues. In nucleotides, the CDR3 is TGCAGTGCTAGAGATTTTCGGACTGGCTCCTACAATGAGCAGTTCTTC. Its protein is CSARDFRTGSYNEQFF.

This clonotype came up a few times. The chain joins TRBV20-1 to TRBJ2-3; a weak D match, TRBD2 (5 bases). Looked up from germline, CDR1 is DFQATT and CDR2 is SNEGSKA (reference sequence). This CDR3 has 14 amino acids. The V end was cut by 2 bases, the J end by 0 bases, with 9 bases between. The DNA for the CDR3 is TGCAGTGCTAGAAAGAGGGATAGCACAGATACGCAGTATTTT. Translation: CSARKRDSTDTQYF.

This clonotype was detected only a few times. V gene TRBV20-1 combines with J gene TRBJ2-3, with unresolved D. Trimming removed 3 bases from V and 4 bases from J, with 5 bases in between. Germline CDR1 and CDR2: DFQATT and SNEGSKA (reference sequence). The length of the CDR3 is 11 residues. In nucleotides, the CDR3 is TGCAGTGCTAGGGAAGCAGATACGCAGTATTTT. Protein: CSAREADTQYF.

This clonotype has more than one count but fewer than ten. The V and J genes are TRBV6-5 and TRBJ1-6; D gene uncertain. The V gene's germline CDR1 is MNHEY and CDR2 SVGAGI. Between the trimmed V and J ends, which lost 0 bases and 4 bases, there was a span of 13 bases. The CDR3 contains 17 residues. The CDR3 nucleotides are TGTGCCAGCAGTTACTCGATCGGCCGGGAATATAATTCACCCCTCCACTTT. This gives the protein CASSYSIGREYNSPLHF.

This clonotype was detected ten times or more. This chain joins TRBV29-1 and TRBJ2-5; D is tentatively TRBD1 or TRBD2 (5 bases each). CDR1 SQVTM and CDR2 ANQGSEA come from the germline V gene. Trimming pared 7 bases from V and 0 bases from J, leaving 15 bases between. CDR3 size: 14 residues. DNA for the CDR3: TGCAGCGCCCTGGTCGGGACGTACCAAGAGACCCAGTACTTC. It translates to CSALVGTYQETQYF.

This clonotype was picked up one time. This may come from a read error, since a much larger clone is one base off. V and J are TRBV20-1 and TRBJ2-4, with D possibly matching TRBD2 (6 bases). The better agreement between TRBJ2-7 and the DNA end casts doubt on the J call. The CDR3 is made up of 12 amino acids. Per the germline V gene, CDR1 is DFQATT and CDR2 is SNEGSKA (reference sequence). CDR3 residues: CSAGDVGGEQYF. The CDR3 nucleotides are TGCAGTGCTGGAGATGTGGGGGGCGAGCAGTACTTC.

This chain connects TRBV14 to TRBJ2-4; D is ambiguous. Germline V gene sequence: CDR1 SGHDN, CDR2 FVKESK. The CDR3 runs to 13 residues. V was cut by 0 bases and J by 15 bases, with 15 bases left in between. CDR3 residues: CASSQDRRMVRYF. CDR3 nucleotide sequence: TGTGCCAGCAGCCAAGATAGAAGAATGGTTCGGTACTTC.

This clonotype has more than one count but fewer than ten. V usage is TRBV10-3 and J usage is TRBJ1-1; unclear D gene. Germline values: CDR1 ENHRY, CDR2 SYGVKD. The CDR3 extends over 15 amino acids. V lost 0 bases to trimming and J lost 1 base, with 9 bases between them. The CDR3 loop reads CAISESEGRNTEAFF. CDR3 DNA sequence: TGTGCCATCAGTGAGTCAGAGGGAAGGAACACTGAAGCTTTCTTT.

The CDR3 coding sequence is TGTGCCAGCAGACTAGCGTCGAGCTCCTACAATGAGCAGTTCTTC. It specifies CASRLASSSYNEQFF. The rearrangement links TRBV6-4 to TRBJ2-1; 7 bases are shared with TRBD2. Looked up from germline, CDR1 is MRHNA and CDR2 is SNTAGT. The CDR3 covers 15 residues. Unmatched junction bases numbered 5, after V lost 6 bases and J lost 0 bases.